These T cell receptor beta chains were read from a single sample in a study of T cells after posttransplantation cyclophosphamide. Measured with immunoSEQ multiplex PCR; TCRdb has only the in-frame clones, and not every one. The table lists around nine clones. Sequenced material: gut tissue, taken roughly 63 days after allogeneic stem cell transplant with posttransplant cyclophosphamide. All receptors derive from a male patient aged 55-69 years who received an allogeneic stem cell transplant from a related donor and was CMV-positive. These T cells may partly come from the graft donor. Both conserved end residues are part of each CDR3. Each record gives: V gene, clone size, J gene, D gene, CDR3 DNA, CDR3 protein. A D gene is named only where the DNA matches it firmly. Size is omitted from some rows. Given values are once, few, many or a class for expanded clones.

v_gene: TRBV7-8; abundance: once; j_gene: TRBJ2-2; d_gene: .; CDR3nt: TGTGCCAGCAGCACTACAGGAGATACGAACACCGGGGAGCTGTTTTTT; CDR3aa: CASSTTGDTNTGELFF
v_gene: TRBV27; abundance: .; j_gene: TRBJ2-5; d_gene: .; CDR3nt: TGTGCCAGCAGAACATTATTGGGGGCCGCAGAGACCCAGTACTTC; CDR3aa: CASRTLLGAAETQYF